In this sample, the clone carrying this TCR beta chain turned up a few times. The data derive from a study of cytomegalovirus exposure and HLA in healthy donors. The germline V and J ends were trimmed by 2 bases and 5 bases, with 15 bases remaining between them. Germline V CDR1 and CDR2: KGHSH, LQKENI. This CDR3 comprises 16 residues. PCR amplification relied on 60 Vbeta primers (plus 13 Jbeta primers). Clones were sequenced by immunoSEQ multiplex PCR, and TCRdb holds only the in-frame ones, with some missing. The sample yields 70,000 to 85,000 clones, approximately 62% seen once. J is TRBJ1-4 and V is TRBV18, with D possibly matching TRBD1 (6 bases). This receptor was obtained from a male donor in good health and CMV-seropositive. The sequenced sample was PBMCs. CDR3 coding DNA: TGTGCCAGCTCACCATCGAATATGGGGACAAATGAAAAACTGTTTTTT. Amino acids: CASSPSNMGTNEKLFF.